The 14 T cell receptor beta chains reported below all come from one sample, sequenced in a study of molecular identifiers for immune sequencing clone quantification. TCRdb called the PCR reads again in MiXCR, with one record for every CDR3 protein. This sample has 400,000 to 600,000 distinct CDR3 sequences, with 25% found just once. Material: naive CD8+ T cells from blood, with Jurkat cell RNA spiked in. Subset given: FACS-sorted CD8+CD4-CCR7+CD45RA+ naive T cells. The origin of the receptors is a human donor in good health. Some libraries in this study had Jurkat cell RNA spiked in.

The rearrangement joins TRBV7-6 to TRBJ2-7; 11 bases are shared with TRBD2. This CDR3 region has 15 residues. Germline CDR1 and CDR2: SGHVS and FNYEAQ. V lost 0 bases and J lost 6; bases outside the gene matches: 4. The CDR3 DNA reads TGTGCCAGCAGCTTAGCTAGCGGGAGGGCCGTCGAGCAGTACTTC. Protein product: CASSLASGRAVEQYF. The complete variable domain, with remaining parts taken from reference TRBV7-6 and TRBJ2-7, reads GAGVSQSPRYKVTKRGQDVALRCDPISGHVSLYWYRQALGQGPEFLTYFNYEAQQDKSGLPNDRFSAERPEGSISTLTIQRTEQRDSAMYRCASSLASGRAVEQYFGPGTRLTVT.

The chain combines TRBV7-2 with TRBJ2-7; 9 nucleotides agree with TRBD1. The CDR3 is made up of 14 amino acids. In germline, CDR1 is SGHTA, CDR2 FQGNSA. Trimming removed 3 bases from V and 3 bases from J; junction bases left unmatched: 3. This chain's CDR3 is CASSLPDRGYEQYF. In DNA form, the CDR3 reads TGTGCCAGCAGCTTGCCGGACAGGGGCTACGAGCAGTACTTC. Together with reference TRBV7-2 and TRBJ2-7, the CDR3 gives the full variable domain: GAGVSQSPSNKVTEKGKDVELRCDPISGHTALYWYRQSLGQGLEFLIYFQGNSAPDKSGLPSDRFSAERTGGSVSTLTIQRTQQEDSAVYLCASSLPDRGYEQYFGPGTRLTVT.

This clonotype was counted only a few times. The J gene is TRBJ2-7, the V gene TRBV7-9, with 12 bases that match TRBD2. The CDR3 loop spans 14 amino acids. Germline V lookup: CDR1 SEHNR, CDR2 FQNEAQ (reference sequence). V lost 4 bases to trimming and J lost 5 bases; unmatched junction nucleotides: 3. The CDR3 protein is CASSSGLAGHEQYF. CDR3 nucleotides: TGTGCCAGCAGCTCGGGACTAGCGGGCCACGAGCAGTACTTC.

This clonotype has just a few counts. The chain combines TRBV7-2 with TRBJ2-1; the D gene is possibly TRBD2 (5 bases). The V and J ends lost 2 bases and 9 bases respectively, with 11 bases between them. The germline V gene has CDR1 SGHTA and CDR2 FQGNSA. CDR3 length: 13 residues. DNA of the CDR3: TGTGCCAGCAGCTTATTCGGGATCCCTGAGCAGTTCTTC. As protein: CASSLFGIPEQFF.

Details on this clonotype: This may come from a read error, since a much larger clone is one base off. Given the absence of the conserved phenylalanine or tryptophan at the CDR3 end, a read error is likely. The chain combines TRBV4-3 with TRBJ1-1; no reliable D call. From germline, CDR1 is LGHNA and CDR2 YSLEER. The CDR3 sequence is 15 residues long. Trimming shortened V by 0 bases and J by 3 bases, and 11 bases separated the two germline ends. This CDR3 is CASSQDKDWDTEAFL. CDR3 in DNA: TGCGCCAGCAGCCAAGATAAAGACTGGGACACTGAAGCTTTCCTT.

This clonotype was detected ten times or more. The gene calls are TRBV9 and TRBJ1-1; D perhaps matches TRBD1 (6 bases). The CDR3 is 15 amino acids. CDR1 SGDLS and CDR2 YYNGEE come from the germline V gene. Trimming stripped 0 bases from V and 5 bases from J, with 14 bases between. CDR3 region: CASSVGADQGTEAFF. Written as DNA, the CDR3 is TGTGCCAGCAGCGTAGGAGCTGATCAGGGGACTGAAGCTTTCTTT.

With respect to this clonotype: The junction departs from the called germline gene at one end, perhaps through a read error. The V call is TRBV4-1, the J call TRBJ1-4; D is undetermined. The CDR3 spans 13 residues. Germline V CDR1 and CDR2: MGHRA, YSYEKL. CDR3 sequence reads: CASSQGVFEKLSF. The CDR3 DNA reads TGCGCCAGCAGCCAAGGGGTCTTCGAAAAACTGTCTTTT.

The V and J genes are TRBV13 and TRBJ2-3; no clear D. V was shortened by 2 bases and J by 2 bases, with 8 bases between the two germline ends. Germline assignment: CDR1 PRHDT and CDR2 FYEKMQ (reference sequence). This CDR3 is 14 amino acids long. The CDR3 here is CASSLRLPTDTQYF. The CDR3 DNA reads TGTGCCAGCAGCTTAAGGCTTCCCACAGATACGCAGTATTTT.

About this clonotype itself: At one of its ends the junction is not consistent with the germline gene, which may arise from a read error. V usage is TRBV4-1 and J usage is TRBJ1-1; no clear D gene. This CDR3 region has 15 residues. Germline V lookup: CDR1 MGHRA, CDR2 YSYEKL. The CDR3 loop reads CASSQERRTNTEAFF. The CDR3 nucleotides are TGCGCCAGCAGCCAAGAAAGGCGGACCAACACCGAAGCTTTCTTT.

This clonotype has a count of ten or more. The chain carries TRBV12-3 or TRBV12-4 and TRBJ2-5; D unclear. There are 14 residues in the CDR3. Trimming removed 5 bases from V and 0 bases from J, with 10 bases in between. In DNA, the CDR3 is TGTGCCAGCAGTACCGACCCGTACCAAGAGACCCAGTACTTC. Translation gives CASSTDPYQETQYF.

This clonotype has ten or more counts. CDR3 DNA: TGTGCCAGCAGCCCACCGGGTGCAACTAATGAAAAACTGTTTTTT. This encodes CASSPPGATNEKLFF. This chain joins TRBV7-6 and TRBJ1-4, with D unresolved. The CDR3 is made up of 15 amino acids. V was trimmed by 5 bases and J by 0 bases, leaving 10 bases between them. The germline gives CDR1 SGHVS, CDR2 FNYEAQ.

This clonotype has at least ten counts. The chain couples TRBV4-1 to TRBJ1-2; D not certain. V was shortened by 3 bases and J by 3 bases, with 11 bases between the two germline ends. Germline V CDR1 and CDR2: MGHRA, YSYEKL. The CDR3 runs 14 residues. The CDR3 is CASSQVLGYYGYTF. The CDR3 DNA follows: TGCGCCAGCAGCCAGGTTCTGGGGTACTATGGCTACACCTTC.

This clonotype showed up just a few times. The V call is TRBV20-1, the J call TRBJ2-7; 8 bases align to TRBD1. The trim removed 2 bases at V and 6 bases at J, leaving 9 bases unmatched. Germline V gene data show CDR1 as DFQATT and CDR2 as SNEGSKA (reference sequence). The CDR3 contains 14 residues. The CDR3 DNA follows: TGCAGTGCTAGATTTCCGCAGGGGGCGATCGAGCAGTACTTC. This encodes CSARFPQGAIEQYF.

In the case of this clonotype: It may be a read error: a sequence one base away is much more abundant. V gene TRBV6-2 or TRBV6-3 combines with J gene TRBJ2-2; possibly TRBD2 for D (6 bases). Germline CDR1 reads MNHEY; CDR2 reads SVGEGT. The ends were cut back, 7 bases at V and 4 bases at J, with 19 bases in the middle. CDR3 length: 16 residues. CDR3: CASTYPPGDCTGELFF. CDR3 DNA sequence: TGTGCCAGCACCTACCCCCCGGGGGACTGCACCGGGGAGCTGTTTTTT.